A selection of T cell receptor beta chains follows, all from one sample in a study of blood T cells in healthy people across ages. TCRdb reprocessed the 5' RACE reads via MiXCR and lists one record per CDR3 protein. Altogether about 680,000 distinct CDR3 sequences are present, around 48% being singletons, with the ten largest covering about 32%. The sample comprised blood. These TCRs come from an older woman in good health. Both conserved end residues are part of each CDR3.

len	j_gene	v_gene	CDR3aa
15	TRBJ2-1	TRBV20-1	CSARDPRLSDNEQFF
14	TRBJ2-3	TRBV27	CASSFRTEGDTQYF
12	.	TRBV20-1	CSAPRSQETQFF
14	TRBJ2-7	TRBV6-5	CASSPSVWDYEQYF
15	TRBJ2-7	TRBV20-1	CSAPKPRGGTYEQYF
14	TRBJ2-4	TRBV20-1	CSGILAGNGNIQYF
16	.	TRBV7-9	CASSSLSGTGVDEQYF
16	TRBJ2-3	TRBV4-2	CASSQEGSSPTDTQYF
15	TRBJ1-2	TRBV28	CASNPHLTANYGYTF
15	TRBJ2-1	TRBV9	CASSVAEREWGEQFF
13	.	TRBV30	CAWWGQGTYEQYF
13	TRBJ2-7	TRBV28	CATLGLQSYEQYF
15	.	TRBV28	CASSLPGTGGYEQYF
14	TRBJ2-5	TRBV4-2	CASSQGVDSETQYF
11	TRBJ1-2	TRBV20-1	CSANGRDGYTF
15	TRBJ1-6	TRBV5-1	CASSLAPRGYSPLHF
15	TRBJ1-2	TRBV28	CASTLSGRGRRGYTF